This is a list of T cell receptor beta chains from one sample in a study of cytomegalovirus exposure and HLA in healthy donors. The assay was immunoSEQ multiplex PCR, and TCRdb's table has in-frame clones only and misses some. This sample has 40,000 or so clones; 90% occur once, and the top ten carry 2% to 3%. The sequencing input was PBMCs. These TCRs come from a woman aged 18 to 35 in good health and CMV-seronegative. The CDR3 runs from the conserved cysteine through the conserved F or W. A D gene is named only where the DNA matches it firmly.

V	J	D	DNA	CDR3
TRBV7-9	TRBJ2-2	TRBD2	TGTGCCAGCAGCTCCTTAGCGGGAGGGCCCACCGGGGAGCTGTTTTTT	CASSSLAGGPTGELFF
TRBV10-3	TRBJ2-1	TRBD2	TGTGCCATCAGTGAGCCTGGACTAGCGGACCCTATAGAAAATGAGCAGTTCTTC	CAISEPGLADPIENEQFF
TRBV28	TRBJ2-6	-	TGTGCCTGCCGGGGGGGGGCCAACGTCCTGACTTTC	CACRGGANVLTF
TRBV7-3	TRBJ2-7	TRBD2	TGTGCCAGCAGCTTACGGGGGGAGAGCGAGCAGTACTTC	CASSLRGESEQYF
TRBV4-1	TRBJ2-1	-	TGCGCCAGCAGCCAAGTAGACGGGTCATACTACAATGAGCAGTTCTTC	CASSQVDGSYYNEQFF
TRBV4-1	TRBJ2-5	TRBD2	TGCGCCAGCAGCCAAGGGGGACTAGCATTCCCAGAGACCCAGTACTTC	CASSQGGLAFPETQYF
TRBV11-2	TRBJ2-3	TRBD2	TGTGCCAGCACCCTAAGCGGGGGAGTTGGCACAGATACGCAGTATTTT	CASTLSGGVGTDTQYF
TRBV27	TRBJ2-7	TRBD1	TGTGCCAGCAGCGTACAGGGGGCGTTCGTGGCCGAGCAGTACTTC	CASSVQGAFVAEQYF
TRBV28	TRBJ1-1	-	TGTGCCAGCAGTTTTTGGGAGGGAATAAGGAACACTGAAGCTTTCTTT	CASSFWEGIRNTEAFF
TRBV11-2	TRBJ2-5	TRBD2	TGTGCCAGCAGACGACTAGCGGGAGGGCCGGAGACCCAGTACTTC	CASRRLAGGPETQYF
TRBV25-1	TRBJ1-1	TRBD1	TGTGCCAGCAGTGCCTCGACAGGGGCTTTAGTCACTGAAGCTTTCTTT	CASSASTGALVTEAFF
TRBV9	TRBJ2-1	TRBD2	TGTGCCAGCAGCGTAGACTCGGGAGGCTTTAATGAGCAGTTCTTC	CASSVDSGGFNEQFF
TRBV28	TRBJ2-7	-	TGTGCCAGCAAACCGGGACATGGGGCCTACGAGCAGTACTTC	CASKPGHGAYEQYF
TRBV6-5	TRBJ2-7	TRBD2	TGTGCCAGCAGTATACTAGCGGGAGGCCACTACGAGCAGTACTTC	CASSILAGGHYEQYF
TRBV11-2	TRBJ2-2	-	TGTGCCAGCAGCTTAGGTTTAGGGGCCGGGGAGCTGTTTTTT	CASSLGLGAGELFF
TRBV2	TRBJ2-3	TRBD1	TGTGCCAGCAGTGAACGGGACAGGGGTTATCTCATGGATACGCAGTATTTT	CASSERDRGYLMDTQYF